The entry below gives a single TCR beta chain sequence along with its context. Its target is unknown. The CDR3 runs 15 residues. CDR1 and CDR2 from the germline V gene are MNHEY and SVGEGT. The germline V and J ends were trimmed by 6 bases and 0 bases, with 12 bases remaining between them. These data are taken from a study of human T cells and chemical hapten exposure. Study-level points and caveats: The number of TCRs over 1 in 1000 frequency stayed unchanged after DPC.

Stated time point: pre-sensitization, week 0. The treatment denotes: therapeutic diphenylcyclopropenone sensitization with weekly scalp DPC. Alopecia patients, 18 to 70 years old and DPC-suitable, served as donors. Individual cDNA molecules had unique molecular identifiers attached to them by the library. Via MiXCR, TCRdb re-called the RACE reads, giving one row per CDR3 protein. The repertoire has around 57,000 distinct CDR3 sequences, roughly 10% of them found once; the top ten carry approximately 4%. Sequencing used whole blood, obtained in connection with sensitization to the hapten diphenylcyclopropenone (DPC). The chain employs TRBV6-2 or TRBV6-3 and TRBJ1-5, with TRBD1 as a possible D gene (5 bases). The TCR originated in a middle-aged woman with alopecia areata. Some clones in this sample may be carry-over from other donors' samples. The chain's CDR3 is CASSLTGNSNQPQHF. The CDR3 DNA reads TGTGCCAGCAGCCTTACAGGTAATAGCAATCAGCCCCAGCATTTT.